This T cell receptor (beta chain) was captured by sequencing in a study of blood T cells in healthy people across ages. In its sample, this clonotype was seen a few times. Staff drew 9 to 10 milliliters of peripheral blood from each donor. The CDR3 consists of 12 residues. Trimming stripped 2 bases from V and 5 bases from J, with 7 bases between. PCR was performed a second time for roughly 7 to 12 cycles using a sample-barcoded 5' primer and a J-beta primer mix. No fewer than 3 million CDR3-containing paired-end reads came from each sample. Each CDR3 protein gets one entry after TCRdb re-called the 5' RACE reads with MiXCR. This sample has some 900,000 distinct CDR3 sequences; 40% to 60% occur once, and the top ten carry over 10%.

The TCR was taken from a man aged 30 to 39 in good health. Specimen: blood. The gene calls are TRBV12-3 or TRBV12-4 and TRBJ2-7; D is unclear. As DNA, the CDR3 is TGTGCCAGCAGTTTAAGAGTGAACGAGCAGTACTTC. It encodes CASSLRVNEQYF.